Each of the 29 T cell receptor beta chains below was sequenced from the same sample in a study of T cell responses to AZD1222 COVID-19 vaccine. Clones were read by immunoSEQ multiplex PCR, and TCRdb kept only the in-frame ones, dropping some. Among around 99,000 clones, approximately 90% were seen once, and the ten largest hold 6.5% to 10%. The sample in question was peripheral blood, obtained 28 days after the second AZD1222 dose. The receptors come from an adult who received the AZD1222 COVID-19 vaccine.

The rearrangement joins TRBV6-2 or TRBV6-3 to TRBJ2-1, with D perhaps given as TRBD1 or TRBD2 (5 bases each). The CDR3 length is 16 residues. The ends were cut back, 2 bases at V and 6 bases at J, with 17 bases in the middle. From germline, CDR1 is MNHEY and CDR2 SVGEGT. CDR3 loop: CASSYRGRDLPNEQFF. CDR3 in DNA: TGTGCCAGCAGTTACCGTGGCAGGGACCTTCCCAATGAGCAGTTCTTC.

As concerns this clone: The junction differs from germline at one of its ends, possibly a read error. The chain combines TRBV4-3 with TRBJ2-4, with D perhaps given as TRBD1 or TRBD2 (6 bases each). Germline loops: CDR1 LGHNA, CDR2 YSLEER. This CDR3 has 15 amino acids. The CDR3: CACSQGGSDSGIQYF. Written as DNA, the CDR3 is TGCGCCTGCAGCCAAGGGGGGTCCGACTCTGGCATTCAGTACTTC.

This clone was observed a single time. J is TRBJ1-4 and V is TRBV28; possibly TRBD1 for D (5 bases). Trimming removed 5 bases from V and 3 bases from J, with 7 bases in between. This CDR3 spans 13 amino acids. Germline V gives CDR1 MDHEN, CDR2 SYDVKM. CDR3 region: CASSGTPNEKLFF. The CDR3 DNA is TGTGCCAGCAGTGGGACCCCTAATGAAAAACTGTTTTTT.

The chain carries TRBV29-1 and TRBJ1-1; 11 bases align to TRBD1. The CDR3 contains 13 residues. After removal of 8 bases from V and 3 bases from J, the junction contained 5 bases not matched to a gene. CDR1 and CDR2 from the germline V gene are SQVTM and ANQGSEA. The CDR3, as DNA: TGCAGCTCTTCGGGACAGGGGGACACTGAAGCTTTCTTT. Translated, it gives CSSSGQGDTEAFF. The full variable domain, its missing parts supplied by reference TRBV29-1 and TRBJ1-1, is SAVISQKPSRDICQRGTSLTIQCQVDSQVTMMFWYRQQPGQSLTLIATANQGSEATYESGFVIDKFPISRPNLTFSTLTVSNMSPEDSSIYLCSSSGQGDTEAFFGQGTRLTVV.

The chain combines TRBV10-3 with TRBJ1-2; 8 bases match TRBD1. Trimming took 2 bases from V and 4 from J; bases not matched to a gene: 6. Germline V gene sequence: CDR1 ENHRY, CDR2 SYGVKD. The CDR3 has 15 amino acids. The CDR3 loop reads CAISEPGGPIYGYTF. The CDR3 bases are TGTGCCATCAGTGAGCCAGGGGGCCCCATCTATGGCTACACCTTC.

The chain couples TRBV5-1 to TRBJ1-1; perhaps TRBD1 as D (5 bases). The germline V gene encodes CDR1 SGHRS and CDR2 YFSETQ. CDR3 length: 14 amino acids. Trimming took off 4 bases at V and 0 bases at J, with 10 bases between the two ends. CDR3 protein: CASSPGTVNTEAFF. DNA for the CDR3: TGCGCCAGCAGCCCTGGGACGGTGAACACTGAAGCTTTCTTT.

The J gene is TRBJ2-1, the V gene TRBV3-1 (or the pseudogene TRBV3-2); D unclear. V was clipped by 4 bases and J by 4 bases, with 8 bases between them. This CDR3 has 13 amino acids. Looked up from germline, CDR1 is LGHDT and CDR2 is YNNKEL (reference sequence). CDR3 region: CASSPLGYNEQFF. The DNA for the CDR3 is TGTGCCAGCAGCCCCCTGGGTTACAATGAGCAGTTCTTC.

This CDR3 is CASSGRTSVGKNIQYF. The CDR3 DNA sequence: TGTGCCAGCAGTGGCCGGACTAGCGTAGGTAAAAACATTCAGTACTTC. This rearrangement joins TRBV6-1 to TRBJ2-4; 9 bases agree with TRBD2. The junction had 8 bases not matched to a gene; V was cut back by 4 bases and J by 4 bases. The length of the CDR3 is 16 residues. Germline assignment: CDR1 MNHNS and CDR2 SASEGT.

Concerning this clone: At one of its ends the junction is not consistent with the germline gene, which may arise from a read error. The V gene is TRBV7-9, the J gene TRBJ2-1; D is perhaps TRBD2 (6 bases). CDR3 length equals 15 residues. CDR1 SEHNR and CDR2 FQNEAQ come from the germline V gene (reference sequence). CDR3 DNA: TGTGCCAGCATTACCTTCCGGGACTCCGACAATGAGCAGTTCTTC. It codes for CASITFRDSDNEQFF. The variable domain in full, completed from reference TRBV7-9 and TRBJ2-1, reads DTGVSQNPRHKITKRGQNVTFRCDPISEHNRLYWYRQTLGQGPEFLTYFQNEAQLEKSRLLSDRFSAERPKGSFSTLEIQRTEQGDSAMYLCASITFRDSDNEQFFGPGTRLTVL.

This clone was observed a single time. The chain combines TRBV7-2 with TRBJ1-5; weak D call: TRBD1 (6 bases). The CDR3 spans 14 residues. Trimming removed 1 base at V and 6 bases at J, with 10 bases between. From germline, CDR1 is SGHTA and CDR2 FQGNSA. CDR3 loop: CASSLVGGGQPQHF. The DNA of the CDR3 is TGTGCCAGCAGCTTAGTGGGAGGGGGTCAGCCCCAGCATTTT.

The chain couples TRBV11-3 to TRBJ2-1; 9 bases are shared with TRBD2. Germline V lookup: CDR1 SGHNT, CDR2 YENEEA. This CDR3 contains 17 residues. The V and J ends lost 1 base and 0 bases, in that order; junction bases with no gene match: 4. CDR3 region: CASSLGGLAGSYNEQFF. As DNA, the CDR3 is TGTGCCAGCAGCTTAGGGGGACTAGCCGGCTCCTACAATGAGCAGTTCTTC.

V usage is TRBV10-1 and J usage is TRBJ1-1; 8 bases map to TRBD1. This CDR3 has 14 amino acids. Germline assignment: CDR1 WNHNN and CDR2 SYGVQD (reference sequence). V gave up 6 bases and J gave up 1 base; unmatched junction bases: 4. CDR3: CASSPGGRNTEAFF. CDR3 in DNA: TGCGCCAGCAGCCCAGGGGGCAGGAACACTGAAGCTTTCTTT.

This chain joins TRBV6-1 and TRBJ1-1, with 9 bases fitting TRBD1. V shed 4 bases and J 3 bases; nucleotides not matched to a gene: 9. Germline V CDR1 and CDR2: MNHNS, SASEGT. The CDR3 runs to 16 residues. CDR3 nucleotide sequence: TGTGCCAGCAGTGGAGTAAGGGACAGGGCCCACACTGAAGCTTTCTTT. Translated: CASSGVRDRAHTEAFF.

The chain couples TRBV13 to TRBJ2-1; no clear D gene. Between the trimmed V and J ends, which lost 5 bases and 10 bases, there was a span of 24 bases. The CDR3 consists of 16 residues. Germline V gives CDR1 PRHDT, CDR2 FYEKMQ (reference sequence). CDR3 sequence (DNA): TGTGCCAGCAGCCTCCCCCAAATCGACGGGTACGGGGAGCAGTTCTTC. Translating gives CASSLPQIDGYGEQFF.

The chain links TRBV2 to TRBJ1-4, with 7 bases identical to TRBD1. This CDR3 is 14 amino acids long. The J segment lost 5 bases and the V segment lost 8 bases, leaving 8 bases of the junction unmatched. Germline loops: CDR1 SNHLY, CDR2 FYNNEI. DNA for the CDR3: TGTGCCAGCCGTTGGTTACAGGGGAATGAAAAACTGTTTTTT. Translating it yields CASRWLQGNEKLFF.

CDR3 DNA sequence: TGTGCCAGCAGTGTCGACAGGGTCTATAATTCACCCCTCCACTTT. Residues: CASSVDRVYNSPLHF. J is TRBJ1-6 and V is TRBV2; 7 positions match TRBD1. Trimming took 4 bases from V and 3 from J; bases not matched to a gene: 3. The CDR3 consists of 15 residues. The germline V gene encodes CDR1 SNHLY and CDR2 FYNNEI.

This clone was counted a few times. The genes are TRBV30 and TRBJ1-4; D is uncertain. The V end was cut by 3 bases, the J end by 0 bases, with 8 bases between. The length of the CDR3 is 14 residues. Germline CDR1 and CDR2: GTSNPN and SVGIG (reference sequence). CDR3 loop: CAWRGPATNEKLFF. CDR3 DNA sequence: TGTGCCTGGAGAGGCCCTGCAACTAATGAAAAACTGTTTTTT.

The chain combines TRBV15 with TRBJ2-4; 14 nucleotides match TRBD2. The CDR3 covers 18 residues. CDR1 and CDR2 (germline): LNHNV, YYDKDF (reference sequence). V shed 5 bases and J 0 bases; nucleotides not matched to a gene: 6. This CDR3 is CATSLGTSGGLAKNIQYF. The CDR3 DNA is TGTGCCACCAGCCTAGGGACTAGCGGGGGATTAGCCAAAAACATTCAGTACTTC.

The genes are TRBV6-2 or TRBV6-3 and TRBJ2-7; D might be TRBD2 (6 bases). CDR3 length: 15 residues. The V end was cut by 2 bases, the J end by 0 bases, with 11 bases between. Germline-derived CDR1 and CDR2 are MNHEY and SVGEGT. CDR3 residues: CASSYRDSGSYEQYF. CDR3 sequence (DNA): TGTGCCAGCAGTTACCGGGACTCCGGCTCCTACGAGCAGTACTTC.

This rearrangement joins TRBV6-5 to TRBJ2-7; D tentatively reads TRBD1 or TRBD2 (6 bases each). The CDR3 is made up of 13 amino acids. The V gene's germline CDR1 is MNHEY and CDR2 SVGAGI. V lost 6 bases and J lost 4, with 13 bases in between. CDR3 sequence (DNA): TGTGCCAGCAGAAAAACAGGGAGGTACGAGCAGTACTTC. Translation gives CASRKTGRYEQYF.

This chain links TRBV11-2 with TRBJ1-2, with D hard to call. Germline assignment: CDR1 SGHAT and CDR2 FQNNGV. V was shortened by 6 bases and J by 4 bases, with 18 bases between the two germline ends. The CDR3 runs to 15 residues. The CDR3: CASRGQREGLYGYTF. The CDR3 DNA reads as TGTGCCAGCAGAGGTCAACGTGAGGGTCTCTATGGCTACACCTTC. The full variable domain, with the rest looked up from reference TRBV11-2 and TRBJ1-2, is EAGVAQSPRYKIIEKRQSVAFWCNPISGHATLYWYQQILGQGPKLLIQFQNNGVVDDSQLPKDRFSAERLKGVDSTLKIQPAKLEDSAVYLCASRGQREGLYGYTFGSGTRLTVV.

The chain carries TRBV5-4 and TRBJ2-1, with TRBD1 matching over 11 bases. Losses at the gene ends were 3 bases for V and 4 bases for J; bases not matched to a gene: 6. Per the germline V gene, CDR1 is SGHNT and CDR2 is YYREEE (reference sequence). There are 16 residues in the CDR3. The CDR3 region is CASSSGTGGRYNEQFF. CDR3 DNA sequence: TGTGCCAGCAGCTCAGGGACAGGGGGTCGGTACAATGAGCAGTTCTTC.

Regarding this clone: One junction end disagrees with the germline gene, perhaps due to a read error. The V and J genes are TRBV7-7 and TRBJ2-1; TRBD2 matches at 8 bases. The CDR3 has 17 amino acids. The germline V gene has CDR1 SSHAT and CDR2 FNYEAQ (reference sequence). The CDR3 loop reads CASSLGDSGMSYNEQFF. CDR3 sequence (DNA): TGTGCTAGCAGCTTAGGCGATAGCGGGATGTCGTACAATGAGCAGTTCTTC.

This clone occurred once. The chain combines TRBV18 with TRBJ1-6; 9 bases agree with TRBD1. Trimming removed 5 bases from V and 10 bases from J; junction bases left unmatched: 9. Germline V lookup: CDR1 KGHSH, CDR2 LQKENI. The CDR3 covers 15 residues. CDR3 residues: CASSSRDRDESPLHF. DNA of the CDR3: TGTGCCAGCTCATCGCGGGACAGGGACGAATCACCCCTCCACTTT.

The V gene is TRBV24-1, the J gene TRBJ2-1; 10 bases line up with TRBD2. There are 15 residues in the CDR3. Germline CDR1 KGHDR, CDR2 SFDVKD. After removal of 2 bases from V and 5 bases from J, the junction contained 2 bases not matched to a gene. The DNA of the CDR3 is TGTGCCACCAGTGATTCAGCGGGGGGGGACAATGAGCAGTTCTTC. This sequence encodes CATSDSAGGDNEQFF.

Here the CDR3 DNA reads TGCGCCAGCAGCCCTAAGGGGGTGGGCTACGAGCAGTACTTC. Translating it yields CASSPKGVGYEQYF. The chain uses TRBV5-1 and TRBJ2-7; a possible D gene is TRBD1 (6 bases). Germline assignment: CDR1 SGHRS and CDR2 YFSETQ. This CDR3 contains 14 residues. The V end was cut by 4 bases, the J end by 3 bases, with 14 bases between.

CDR3 coding DNA: TGTGCCAGCTCACAAGGACTGATTATGAACACTGAAGCTTTCTTT. It codes for CASSQGLIMNTEAFF. The chain has TRBV18 and TRBJ1-1; D is ambiguous. Germline V CDR1 and CDR2: KGHSH, LQKENI. V was clipped by 4 bases and J by 0 bases, with 12 bases between them. This CDR3 comprises 15 residues.

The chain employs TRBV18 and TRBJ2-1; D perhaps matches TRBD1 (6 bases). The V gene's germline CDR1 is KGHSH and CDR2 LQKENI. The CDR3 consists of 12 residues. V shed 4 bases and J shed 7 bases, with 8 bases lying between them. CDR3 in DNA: TGTGCCAGCTCACAACAGGGAAATGAGCAGTTCTTC. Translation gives CASSQQGNEQFF.

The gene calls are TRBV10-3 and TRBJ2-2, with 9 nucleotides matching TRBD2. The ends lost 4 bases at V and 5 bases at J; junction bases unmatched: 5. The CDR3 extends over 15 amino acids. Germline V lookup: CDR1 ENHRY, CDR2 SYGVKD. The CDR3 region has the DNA TGTGCCATCAGTGGAGGTAGCGGGAGAACCGGGGAGCTGTTTTTT. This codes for CAISGGSGRTGELFF.